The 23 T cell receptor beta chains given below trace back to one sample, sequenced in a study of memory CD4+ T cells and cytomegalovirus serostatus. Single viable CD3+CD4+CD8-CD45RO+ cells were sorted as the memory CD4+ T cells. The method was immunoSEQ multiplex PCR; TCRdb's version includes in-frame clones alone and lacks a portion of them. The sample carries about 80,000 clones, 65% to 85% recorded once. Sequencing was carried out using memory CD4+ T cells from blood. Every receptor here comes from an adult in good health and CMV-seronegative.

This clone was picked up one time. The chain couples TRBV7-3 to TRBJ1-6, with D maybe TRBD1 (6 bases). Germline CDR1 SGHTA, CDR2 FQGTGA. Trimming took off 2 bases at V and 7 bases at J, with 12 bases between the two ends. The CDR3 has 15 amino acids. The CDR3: CASSLLGQGNSPLHF. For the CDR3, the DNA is TGTGCCAGCAGCTTATTGGGGCAGGGGAATTCACCCCTCCACTTT.

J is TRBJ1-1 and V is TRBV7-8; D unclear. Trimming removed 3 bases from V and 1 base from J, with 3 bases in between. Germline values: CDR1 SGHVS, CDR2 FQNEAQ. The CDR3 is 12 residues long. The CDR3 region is CASSFENTEAFF. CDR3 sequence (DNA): TGTGCCAGCAGCTTCGAGAACACTGAAGCTTTCTTT.

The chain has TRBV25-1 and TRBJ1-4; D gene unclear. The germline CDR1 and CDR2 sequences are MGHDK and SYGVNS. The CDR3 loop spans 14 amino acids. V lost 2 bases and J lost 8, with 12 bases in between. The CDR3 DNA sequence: TGTGCCAGCAGTGAAACTCTGGATCCCGAAAAACTGTTTTTT. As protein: CASSETLDPEKLFF.

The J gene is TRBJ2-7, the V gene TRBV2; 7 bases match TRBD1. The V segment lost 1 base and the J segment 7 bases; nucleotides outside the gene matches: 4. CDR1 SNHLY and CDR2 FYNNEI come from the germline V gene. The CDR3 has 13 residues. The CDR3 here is CASSEVPRGEQYF. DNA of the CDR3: TGTGCCAGCAGTGAAGTTCCCAGGGGGGAGCAGTACTTC.

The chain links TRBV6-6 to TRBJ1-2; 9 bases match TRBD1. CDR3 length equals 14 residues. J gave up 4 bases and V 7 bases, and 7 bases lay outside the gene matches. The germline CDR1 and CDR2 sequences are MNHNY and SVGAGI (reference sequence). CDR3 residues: CASTQDRGFYGYTF. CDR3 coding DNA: TGTGCCAGCACCCAGGACAGGGGATTCTATGGCTACACCTTC.

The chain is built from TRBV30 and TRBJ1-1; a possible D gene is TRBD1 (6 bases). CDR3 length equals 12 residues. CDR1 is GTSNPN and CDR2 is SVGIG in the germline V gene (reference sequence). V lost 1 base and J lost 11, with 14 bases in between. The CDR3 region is CAWSEQGRGAFF. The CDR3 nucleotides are TGTGCCTGGAGTGAGCAGGGGCGTGGGGCTTTCTTT.

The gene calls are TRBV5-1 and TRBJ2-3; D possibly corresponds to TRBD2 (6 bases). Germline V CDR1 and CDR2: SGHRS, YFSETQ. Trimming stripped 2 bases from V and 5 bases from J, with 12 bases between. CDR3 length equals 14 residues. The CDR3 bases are TGCGCCAGCAGCTTCTCCATGGGAGGAGATACGCAGTATTTT. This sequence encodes CASSFSMGGDTQYF.

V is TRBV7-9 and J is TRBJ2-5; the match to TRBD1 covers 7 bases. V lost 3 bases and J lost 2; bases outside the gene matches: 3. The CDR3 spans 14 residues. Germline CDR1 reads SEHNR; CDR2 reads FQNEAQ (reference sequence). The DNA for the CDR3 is TGTGCCAGCAGCTTTAACAGGGGTCAAGAGACCCAGTACTTC. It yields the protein CASSFNRGQETQYF.

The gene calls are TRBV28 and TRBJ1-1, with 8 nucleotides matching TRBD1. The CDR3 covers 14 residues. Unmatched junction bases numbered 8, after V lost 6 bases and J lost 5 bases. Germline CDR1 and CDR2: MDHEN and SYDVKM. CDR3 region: CASRPGQVSTEAFF. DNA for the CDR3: TGTGCCAGCAGACCGGGACAGGTGTCGACTGAAGCTTTCTTT.

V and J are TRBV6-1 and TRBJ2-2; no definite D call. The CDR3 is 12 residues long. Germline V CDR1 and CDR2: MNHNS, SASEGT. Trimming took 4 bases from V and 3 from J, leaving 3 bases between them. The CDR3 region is CASSGDTGELFF. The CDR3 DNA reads TGTGCCAGCAGTGGGGACACCGGGGAGCTGTTTTTT.

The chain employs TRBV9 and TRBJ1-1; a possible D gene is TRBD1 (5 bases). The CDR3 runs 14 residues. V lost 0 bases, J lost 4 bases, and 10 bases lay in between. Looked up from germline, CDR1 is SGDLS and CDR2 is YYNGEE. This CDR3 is CASSVGGEGTEAFF. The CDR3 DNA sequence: TGTGCCAGCAGCGTAGGGGGGGAGGGCACTGAAGCTTTCTTT.

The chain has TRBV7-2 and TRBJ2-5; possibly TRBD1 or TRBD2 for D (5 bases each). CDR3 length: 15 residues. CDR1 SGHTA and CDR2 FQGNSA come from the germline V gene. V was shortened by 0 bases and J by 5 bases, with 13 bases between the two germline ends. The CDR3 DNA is TGTGCCAGCAGCTTAGCGGATCAGGGAGAGGAGACCCAGTACTTC. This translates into CASSLADQGEETQYF.

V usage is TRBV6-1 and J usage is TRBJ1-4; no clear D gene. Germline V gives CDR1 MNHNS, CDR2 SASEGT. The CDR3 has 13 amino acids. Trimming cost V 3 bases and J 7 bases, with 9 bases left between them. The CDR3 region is CASSEPGIEKLFF. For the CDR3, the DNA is TGTGCCAGCAGTGAGCCGGGTATTGAAAAACTGTTTTTT.

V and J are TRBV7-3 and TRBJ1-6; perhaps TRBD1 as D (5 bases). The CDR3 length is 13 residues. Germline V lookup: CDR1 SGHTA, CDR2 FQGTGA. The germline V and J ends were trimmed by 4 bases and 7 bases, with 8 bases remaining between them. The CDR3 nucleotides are TGTGCCAGCAGCTCCGCAGGGAATTCACCCCTCCACTTT. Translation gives CASSSAGNSPLHF.

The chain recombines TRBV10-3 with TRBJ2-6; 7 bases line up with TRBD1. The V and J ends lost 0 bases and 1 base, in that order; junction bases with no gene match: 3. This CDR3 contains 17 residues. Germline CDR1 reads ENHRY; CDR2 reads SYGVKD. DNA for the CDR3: TGTGCCATCAGTGAGTCCTCCAGGGGGTCTGGGGCCAACGTCCTGACTTTC. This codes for CAISESSRGSGANVLTF.

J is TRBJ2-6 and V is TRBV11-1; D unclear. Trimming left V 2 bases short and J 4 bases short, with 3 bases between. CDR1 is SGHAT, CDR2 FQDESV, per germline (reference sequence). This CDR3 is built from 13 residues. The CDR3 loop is CASSLSGANVLTF. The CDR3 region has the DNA TGTGCCAGCAGCTTATCAGGGGCCAACGTCCTGACTTTC.

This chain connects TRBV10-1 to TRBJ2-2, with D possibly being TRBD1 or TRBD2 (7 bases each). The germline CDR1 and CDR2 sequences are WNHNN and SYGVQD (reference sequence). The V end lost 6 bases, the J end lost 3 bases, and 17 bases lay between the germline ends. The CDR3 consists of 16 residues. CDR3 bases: TGCGCCAGCAGCAGCGAGACAGGGAGGGACACCGGGGAGCTGTTTTTT. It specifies CASSSETGRDTGELFF.

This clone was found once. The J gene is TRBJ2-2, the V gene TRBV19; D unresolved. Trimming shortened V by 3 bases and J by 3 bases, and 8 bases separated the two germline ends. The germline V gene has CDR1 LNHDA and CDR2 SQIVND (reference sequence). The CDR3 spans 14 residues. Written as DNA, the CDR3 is TGTGCCAGTAGTATTTGGGCGGACACCGGGGAGCTGTTTTTT. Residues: CASSIWADTGELFF.

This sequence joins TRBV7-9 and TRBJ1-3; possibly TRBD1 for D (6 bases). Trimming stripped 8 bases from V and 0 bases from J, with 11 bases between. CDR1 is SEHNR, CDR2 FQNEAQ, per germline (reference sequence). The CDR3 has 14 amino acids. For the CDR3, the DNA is TGTGCCAGCGGTTTGGACAGCTCTGGAAACACCATATATTTT. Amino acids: CASGLDSSGNTIYF.

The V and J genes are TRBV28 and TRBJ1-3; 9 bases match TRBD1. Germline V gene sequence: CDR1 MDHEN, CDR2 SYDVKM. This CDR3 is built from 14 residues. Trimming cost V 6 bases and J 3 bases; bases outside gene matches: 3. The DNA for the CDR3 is TGTGCCAGCAGGACAGGGGGTCATGGAAACACCATATATTTT. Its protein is CASRTGGHGNTIYF.

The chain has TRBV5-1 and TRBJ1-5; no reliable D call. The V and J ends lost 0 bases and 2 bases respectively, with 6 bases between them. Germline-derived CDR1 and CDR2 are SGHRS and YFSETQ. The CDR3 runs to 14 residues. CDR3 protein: CASSLADRNQPQHF. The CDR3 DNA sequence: TGCGCCAGCAGCTTGGCCGATCGCAATCAGCCCCAGCATTTT.

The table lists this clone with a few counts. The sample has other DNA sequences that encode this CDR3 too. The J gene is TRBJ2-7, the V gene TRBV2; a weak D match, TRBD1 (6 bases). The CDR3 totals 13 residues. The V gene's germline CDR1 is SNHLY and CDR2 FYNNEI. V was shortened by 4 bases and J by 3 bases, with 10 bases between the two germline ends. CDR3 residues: CASSVQGNYEQYF. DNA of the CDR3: TGTGCCAGCAGTGTACAGGGTAACTACGAGCAGTACTTC.

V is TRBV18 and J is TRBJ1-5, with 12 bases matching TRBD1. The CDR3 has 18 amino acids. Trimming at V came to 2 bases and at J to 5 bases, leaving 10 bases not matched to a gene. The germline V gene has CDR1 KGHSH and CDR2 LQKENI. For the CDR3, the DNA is TGTGCCAGCTCACCAAAGGGGACAGGGGGCGCGGGCGATCAGCCCCAGCATTTT. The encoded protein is CASSPKGTGGAGDQPQHF.